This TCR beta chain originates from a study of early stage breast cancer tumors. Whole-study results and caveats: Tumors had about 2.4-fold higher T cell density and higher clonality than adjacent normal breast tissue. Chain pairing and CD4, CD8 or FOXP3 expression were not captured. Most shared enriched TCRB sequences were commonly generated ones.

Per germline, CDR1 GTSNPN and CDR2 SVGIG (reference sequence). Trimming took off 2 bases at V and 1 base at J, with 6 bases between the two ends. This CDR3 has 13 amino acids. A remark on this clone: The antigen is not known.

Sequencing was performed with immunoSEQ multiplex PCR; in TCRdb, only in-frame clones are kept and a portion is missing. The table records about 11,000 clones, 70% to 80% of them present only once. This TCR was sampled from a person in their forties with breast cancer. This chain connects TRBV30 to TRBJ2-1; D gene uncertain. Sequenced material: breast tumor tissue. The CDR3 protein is CAWSRESYNEQFF. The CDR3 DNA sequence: TGTGCCTGGAGTAGAGAGTCCTACAATGAGCAGTTCTTC.